A selection of T cell receptor beta chains follows, all from one sample in a study of T cell repertoires in cytomegalovirus infection. Antigen specificity for these receptors is unknown. One entry per CDR3 protein, called by TCRdb with MiXCR from the reads. Here the sample spans 150,000 to 200,000 distinct CDR3 sequences, 20% to 25% being singletons. The sample was CD8+ T cells from cultured PBMCs, taken from culture after CMV antigen stimulation. These receptors were collected from a human donor in good health (CMV status not recorded). Some clones in this sample may be carry-over from other donors' samples. The CDR3 runs from the conserved cysteine through the conserved F or W. The D gene is left open where the match is weak. The size entry is marked missing in some rows and otherwise reads once, few, many or a size class.

D gene: TRBD1; J gene: TRBJ1-1; clone size: NA; V gene: TRBV7-6; CDR3 protein: CASSAGQGVTEAFF; CDR3 DNA: TGTGCCAGCAGCGCGGGACAGGGGGTCACTGAAGCTTTCTTT
D gene: NA; J gene: TRBJ2-7; clone size: few; V gene: TRBV5-4; CDR3 protein: CAISPGLQDYEQYF; CDR3 DNA: TGTGCCATAAGCCCAGGGTTACAGGACTACGAGCAGTACTTC
D gene: NA; J gene: TRBJ2-5; clone size: NA; V gene: TRBV6-5; CDR3 protein: CASSYSTGEETQYF; CDR3 DNA: TGTGCCAGCAGTTACTCCACAGGTGAAGAGACCCAGTACTTC
D gene: NA; J gene: TRBJ2-3; clone size: few; V gene: TRBV4-1; CDR3 protein: CASSQDPDYTQYF; CDR3 DNA: TGCGCCAGCAGCCAAGATCCGGACTATACGCAGTATTTT
D gene: NA; J gene: TRBJ1-1; clone size: NA; V gene: TRBV14; CDR3 protein: CASSQTGQGTEAFF; CDR3 DNA: TGTGCCAGCAGCCAGACAGGTCAGGGCACTGAAGCTTTCTTT
D gene: NA; J gene: TRBJ1-6; clone size: few; V gene: TRBV6-2/TRBV6-3; CDR3 protein: CASSPTRTSPLHF; CDR3 DNA: TGTGCCAGCAGTCCGACACGAACTTCACCCCTCCACTTT
D gene: TRBD1; J gene: TRBJ2-7; clone size: NA; V gene: TRBV7-2; CDR3 protein: CASSLEGASSYEQYF; CDR3 DNA: TGTGCCAGCAGCTTAGAGGGGGCCAGCTCCTACGAGCAGTACTTC
D gene: TRBD2; J gene: TRBJ2-1; clone size: NA; V gene: TRBV27; CDR3 protein: CASSLSSGGELYNEQFF; CDR3 DNA: TGTGCCAGCAGTTTATCTAGCGGGGGGGAACTTTACAATGAGCAGTTCTTC
D gene: TRBD1; J gene: TRBJ1-2; clone size: NA; V gene: TRBV6-4; CDR3 protein: CASRDNRDSYGYTF; CDR3 DNA: TGTGCCAGCAGGGATAACAGGGACAGCTATGGCTACACCTTC
D gene: NA; J gene: TRBJ2-1; clone size: many; V gene: TRBV7-9; CDR3 protein: CASSLVGRGVGEQFF; CDR3 DNA: TGTGCCAGCAGCTTAGTTGGTCGAGGGGTAGGCGAGCAGTTCTTC
D gene: NA; J gene: TRBJ1-2; clone size: NA; V gene: TRBV15; CDR3 protein: CATSRDRAAGYGYTF; CDR3 DNA: TGTGCCACCAGCAGAGATCGGGCAGCGGGCTATGGCTACACCTTC
D gene: TRBD1; J gene: TRBJ1-2; clone size: few; V gene: TRBV7-2; CDR3 protein: CASSLGDRINYGYTF; CDR3 DNA: TGTGCCAGCAGCTTAGGGGACAGGATAAACTATGGCTACACCTTC
D gene: NA; J gene: TRBJ2-7; clone size: NA; V gene: TRBV28; CDR3 protein: CASINLSSYEQYF; CDR3 DNA: TGTGCCAGCATCAACCTTAGCTCCTACGAGCAGTACTTC
D gene: NA; J gene: TRBJ2-2; clone size: few; V gene: TRBV7-8; CDR3 protein: CASSEDLRRGTNTGELFF; CDR3 DNA: TGTGCCAGCAGTGAGGATCTTAGGCGGGGTACGAACACCGGGGAGCTGTTTTTT
D gene: TRBD1; J gene: TRBJ2-7; clone size: NA; V gene: TRBV7-2; CDR3 protein: CASSSHRAGTGYYEQYF; CDR3 DNA: TGTGCCAGCAGTTCTCACCGGGCCGGGACAGGGTACTACGAGCAGTACTTC
D gene: NA; J gene: TRBJ1-1; clone size: few; V gene: TRBV7-9; CDR3 protein: CASSGREQVHMDTEAFF; CDR3 DNA: TGTGCCAGCAGCGGACGGGAGCAGGTTCATATGGACACTGAAGCTTTCTTT
D gene: TRBD1; J gene: TRBJ1-2; clone size: few; V gene: TRBV6-6; CDR3 protein: CASSYSFQGAADGYTF; CDR3 DNA: TGTGCCAGCAGTTACTCGTTTCAGGGGGCGGCAGATGGCTACACCTTC
D gene: TRBD1; J gene: TRBJ2-7; clone size: NA; V gene: TRBV7-8; CDR3 protein: CASSLEATGSLQRF; CDR3 DNA: TGTGCCAGCAGCTTAGAGGCGACAGGGAGCCTCCAGCGTTTC
D gene: NA; J gene: TRBJ1-3; clone size: NA; V gene: TRBV7-6; CDR3 protein: CASSLGGFGNTIYF; CDR3 DNA: TGTGCCAGCAGCTTAGGAGGGTTCGGAAACACCATATATTTT
D gene: NA; J gene: TRBJ2-5; clone size: few; V gene: TRBV7-6; CDR3 protein: CASSLATTVYQETQYF; CDR3 DNA: TGTGCCAGCAGCTTAGCGACAACAGTGTACCAAGAGACCCAGTACTTC
D gene: NA; J gene: TRBJ2-7; clone size: few; V gene: TRBV11-2; CDR3 protein: CASSLELGLQGQYF; CDR3 DNA: TGTGCCAGCAGCTTAGAGCTTGGACTCCAGGGGCAGTACTTC
D gene: NA; J gene: TRBJ1-1; clone size: few; V gene: TRBV5-4; CDR3 protein: CASSFWGNTEAFF; CDR3 DNA: TGTGCCAGCAGCTTTTGGGGGAACACTGAAGCTTTCTTT
D gene: NA; J gene: TRBJ2-2; clone size: NA; V gene: TRBV7-9; CDR3 protein: CASSLRDSSTGELFF; CDR3 DNA: TGTGCCAGCAGCCTCAGGGATTCGAGCACCGGGGAGCTGTTTTTT
D gene: NA; J gene: TRBJ1-2; clone size: few; V gene: TRBV4-1; CDR3 protein: CASSQGLDGYTF; CDR3 DNA: TGCGCCAGCAGCCAAGGTTTAGATGGCTACACCTTC
D gene: TRBD2; J gene: TRBJ2-3; clone size: NA; V gene: TRBV4-3; CDR3 protein: CASSHPPTSGSTDTQYF; CDR3 DNA: TGCGCCAGCAGCCACCCTCCGACTAGCGGAAGCACAGATACGCAGTATTTT
D gene: TRBD2; J gene: TRBJ2-2; clone size: few; V gene: TRBV7-2; CDR3 protein: CASSSSGLAVTGELFF; CDR3 DNA: TGTGCCAGCAGCTCTTCGGGACTAGCGGTCACCGGGGAGCTGTTTTTT
D gene: NA; J gene: TRBJ1-3; clone size: few; V gene: TRBV7-6; CDR3 protein: CASSLRSPEQSSGNTIYF; CDR3 DNA: TGTGCCAGCAGCTTAAGGAGCCCAGAGCAAAGCTCTGGAAACACCATATATTTT
D gene: NA; J gene: TRBJ2-7; clone size: NA; V gene: TRBV19; CDR3 protein: CASTPTGTPTRPYEQYF; CDR3 DNA: TGTGCCAGTACCCCGACCGGGACACCTACTCGCCCCTACGAGCAGTACTTC
D gene: NA; J gene: TRBJ2-4; clone size: few; V gene: TRBV5-5; CDR3 protein: CASSLEGHSKNIQYF; CDR3 DNA: TGTGCCAGCAGCTTGGAGGGACACTCCAAAAACATTCAGTACTTC
D gene: NA; J gene: TRBJ1-3; clone size: NA; V gene: TRBV7-6; CDR3 protein: CASGVRPHDPGNTIYF; CDR3 DNA: TGTGCCAGCGGGGTCCGGCCCCATGATCCAGGAAACACCATATATTTT
D gene: NA; J gene: TRBJ1-1; clone size: NA; V gene: TRBV12-3/TRBV12-4; CDR3 protein: CASSFSGIEAFF; CDR3 DNA: TGTGCCAGCAGTTTTTCTGGGATTGAAGCTTTCTTT
D gene: TRBD1; J gene: TRBJ1-2; clone size: few; V gene: TRBV7-2; CDR3 protein: CASSLAKAATGTGYTF; CDR3 DNA: TGTGCCAGCAGCTTAGCTAAGGCCGCGACAGGGACAGGCTACACCTTC
D gene: NA; J gene: TRBJ1-1; clone size: NA; V gene: TRBV27; CDR3 protein: CASSLRVWGKSDATEAFF; CDR3 DNA: TGTGCCAGCAGTTTAAGGGTATGGGGGAAGTCGGACGCCACTGAAGCTTTCTTT
D gene: NA; J gene: TRBJ1-1; clone size: NA; V gene: TRBV10-2; CDR3 protein: CASSESRGRRTEAFF; CDR3 DNA: TGCGCCAGCAGTGAGTCGCGTGGGCGCCGGACTGAAGCTTTCTTT
D gene: NA; J gene: TRBJ1-4; clone size: NA; V gene: TRBV7-6; CDR3 protein: CASSLGSGGEKLFF; CDR3 DNA: TGTGCCAGCAGCTTAGGGTCAGGAGGGGAAAAACTGTTTTTT
D gene: NA; J gene: TRBJ1-1; clone size: few; V gene: TRBV6-2/TRBV6-3; CDR3 protein: CASSYEVNTEAFF; CDR3 DNA: TGTGCCAGCAGTTATGAGGTGAACACTGAAGCTTTCTTT
D gene: TRBD2; J gene: TRBJ2-2; clone size: few; V gene: TRBV12-3/TRBV12-4; CDR3 protein: CASSLVGGVAFGELFF; CDR3 DNA: TGTGCCAGCAGTTTAGTGGGAGGGGTCGCGTTTGGGGAGCTGTTTTTT
D gene: TRBD1; J gene: TRBJ1-1; clone size: few; V gene: TRBV7-2; CDR3 protein: CASSDRGDTEAFF; CDR3 DNA: TGTGCCAGCAGCGACAGGGGAGACACTGAAGCTTTCTTT
D gene: NA; J gene: TRBJ2-3; clone size: few; V gene: TRBV12-3/TRBV12-4; CDR3 protein: CASSVLHNTQYF; CDR3 DNA: TGTGCCAGCAGTGTTCTACATAATACGCAGTATTTT
D gene: NA; J gene: TRBJ1-5; clone size: NA; V gene: TRBV28; CDR3 protein: CASSLGYQPQHF; CDR3 DNA: TGTGCCAGCAGTTTGGGTTATCAGCCCCAGCATTTT
D gene: NA; J gene: TRBJ1-6; clone size: NA; V gene: TRBV19; CDR3 protein: CASSEGAIDNSPLHF; CDR3 DNA: TGTGCCAGTAGCGAAGGCGCCATCGATAATTCACCCCTCCACTTT
D gene: NA; J gene: TRBJ2-7; clone size: NA; V gene: TRBV28; CDR3 protein: CASSFGLPTYEQYF; CDR3 DNA: TGTGCCAGCAGTTTCGGACTTCCTACCTACGAGCAGTACTTC
D gene: NA; J gene: TRBJ2-5; clone size: few; V gene: TRBV27; CDR3 protein: CASSLYGQGSGSETQYF; CDR3 DNA: TGTGCCAGCAGTTTATATGGTCAGGGTTCAGGCTCGGAGACCCAGTACTTC
D gene: TRBD1; J gene: TRBJ1-2; clone size: NA; V gene: TRBV7-2; CDR3 protein: CASSLTGGAYGYTF; CDR3 DNA: TGTGCCAGCAGCTTAACAGGGGGAGCCTATGGCTACACCTTC
D gene: NA; J gene: TRBJ2-3; clone size: few; V gene: TRBV7-8; CDR3 protein: CASSYLLSGESTDTQYF; CDR3 DNA: TGTGCCAGCAGCTACCTTCTGTCGGGGGAGAGCACAGATACGCAGTATTTT
D gene: NA; J gene: TRBJ2-7; clone size: NA; V gene: TRBV5-6; CDR3 protein: CASSLGSYLSSYEQYF; CDR3 DNA: TGTGCCAGCAGCTTGGGAAGCTACCTGAGCTCCTACGAGCAGTACTTC